The 29 T cell receptor beta chains listed next were all sequenced from one sample in a study of T cell changes during pregnancy in multiple sclerosis. Only in-frame clones appear in the TCRdb table, and some are missing; sequencing was by immunoSEQ multiplex PCR. The sample holds more than 15,000 clones, more than 75% seen once. The sequencing used CD8+ T cells from peripheral blood mononuclear cells, collected in the third trimester of pregnancy. These receptor sequences come from a female donor in good health, enrolled as a control in a pregnancy study.

This chain connects TRBV6-1 to TRBJ1-2; 10 nucleotides align to TRBD1. V lost 10 bases, J lost 4 bases, and 6 bases stayed unmatched. The germline gives CDR1 MNHNS, CDR2 SASEGT. This CDR3 is built from 13 residues. CDR3 sequence (DNA): TGTGCCACCGGACAGGGGGACTTCTATGGCTACACCTTC. Translated, it gives CATGQGDFYGYTF.

This clone was seen just once. The V call is TRBV4-1, the J call TRBJ1-2; D is unresolved. Between the trimmed V and J ends, which lost 3 bases and 3 bases, there was a span of 11 bases. Germline values: CDR1 MGHRA, CDR2 YSYEKL. The CDR3 runs 14 residues. The CDR3 region has the DNA TGCGCCAGCAGCCATCAATTAACTGACTATGGCTACACCTTC. This codes for CASSHQLTDYGYTF.

This clone was detected only a few times. This chain uses TRBV27 with TRBJ1-5; the match to TRBD1 covers 8 bases. The CDR3 has 15 amino acids. V was clipped by 6 bases and J by 2 bases; unmatched bases: 6. Germline CDR1 is MNHEY and CDR2 is SMNVEV (reference sequence). CDR3 bases: TGTGCCAGCAGCCCCGGGACAGGCCGCAATCAGCCCCAGCATTTT. Protein product: CASSPGTGRNQPQHF.

The V call is TRBV29-1, the J call TRBJ2-7, with 11 bases lining up with TRBD1. CDR1 SQVTM and CDR2 ANQGSEA come from the germline V gene. V lost 4 bases and J lost 6; bases outside the gene matches: 5. The CDR3 consists of 13 residues. The CDR3 sequence: CSVAGTGGGEQYF. As DNA, the CDR3 is TGCAGCGTTGCCGGGACAGGGGGTGGCGAGCAGTACTTC.

By sample fraction, this clone is medium-sized. The chain joins TRBV10-1 to TRBJ2-7, with 7 nucleotides matching TRBD1. This CDR3 comprises 19 residues. Trimming removed 2 bases from V and 3 bases from J; junction bases left unmatched: 19. Germline CDR1 reads WNHNN; CDR2 reads SYGVQD (reference sequence). Here the CDR3 reads CASSETPHMRQGPIYEQYF. CDR3 DNA: TGCGCCAGCAGTGAGACCCCCCATATGAGACAGGGCCCCATCTACGAGCAGTACTTC.

The genes are TRBV2 and TRBJ2-7; 7 positions match TRBD1. The CDR3 consists of 13 residues. V lost 1 base to trimming and J lost 4 bases; unmatched junction nucleotides: 1. The germline gives CDR1 SNHLY, CDR2 FYNNEI. This CDR3 reads CASSEDRGYEQYF. As DNA, the CDR3 is TGTGCCAGCAGTGAAGACAGGGGTTACGAGCAGTACTTC. Together with reference TRBV2 and TRBJ2-7, the CDR3 gives the full variable domain: EPEVTQTPSHQVTQMGQEVILRCVPISNHLYFYWYRQILGQKVEFLVSFYNNEISEKSEIFDDQFSVERPDGSNFTLKIRSTKLEDSAMYFCASSEDRGYEQYFGPGTRLTVT.

The rearrangement joins TRBV27 to TRBJ1-6, with 9 bases lining up with TRBD1. After removal of 6 bases from V and 5 bases from J, the junction contained 8 bases not matched to a gene. CDR1 is MNHEY and CDR2 is SMNVEV in the germline V gene (reference sequence). The CDR3 has 16 residues. CDR3 loop: CASRIQGAKDNSPLHF. CDR3 DNA sequence: TGTGCCAGCAGGATACAGGGGGCGAAGGATAATTCACCCCTCCACTTT.

The chain carries TRBV5-1 and TRBJ1-6; a weak D match, TRBD1 (6 bases). The V and J ends lost 4 bases and 10 bases respectively, with 18 bases between them. There are 15 residues in the CDR3. Germline CDR1 and CDR2: SGHRS and YFSETQ. CDR3 loop: CASSPETTGYSPLHF. For the CDR3, the DNA is TGCGCCAGCAGCCCCGAAACTACAGGGTACTCACCCCTCCACTTT.

The chain couples TRBV9 to TRBJ2-5, with D possibly matching TRBD1 (5 bases). V lost 5 bases to trimming and J lost 2 bases, with 10 bases between them. Germline V lookup: CDR1 SGDLS, CDR2 YYNGEE. The CDR3 is 13 residues long. In nucleotides, the CDR3 is TGTGCCAGCAGTTTAAGGGGTCAAGAGACCCAGTACTTC. Encoded protein: CASSLRGQETQYF.

This chain links TRBV6-6 with TRBJ2-1; TRBD1 matches at 9 bases. This CDR3 contains 16 residues. The J segment lost 8 bases and the V segment lost 1 base, leaving 9 bases of the junction unmatched. Germline values: CDR1 MNHNY, CDR2 SVGAGI (reference sequence). The DNA of the CDR3 is TGTGCCAGCAGTTACTTTTTACAGGGGGCGGGGTATGAGCAGTTCTTC. This translates into CASSYFLQGAGYEQFF.

The rearrangement joins TRBV28 to TRBJ2-2; the D gene is possibly TRBD1 (6 bases). Trimming shortened V by 3 bases and J by 5 bases, and 7 bases separated the two germline ends. Germline values: CDR1 MDHEN, CDR2 SYDVKM. This CDR3 region has 13 residues. The CDR3, as DNA: TGTGCCAGCAGTTTGAGGGGGACCGGGGAGCTGTTTTTT. Its protein product is CASSLRGTGELFF.

V and J are TRBV6-5 and TRBJ2-7; 9 bases map to TRBD2. Trimming removed 2 bases from V and 4 bases from J; junction bases left unmatched: 6. The CDR3 has 15 amino acids. Looked up from germline, CDR1 is MNHEY and CDR2 is SVGAGI. This chain's CDR3 is CASSYRAGGLYEQYF. The CDR3 nucleotides read TGTGCCAGCAGTTACAGAGCGGGGGGATTATACGAGCAGTACTTC.

This rearrangement joins TRBV15 to TRBJ2-5; the D gene is possibly TRBD2 (6 bases). In germline, CDR1 is LNHNV, CDR2 YYDKDF (reference sequence). This CDR3 contains 14 residues. V was cut by 2 bases and J by 4 bases, with 11 bases left in between. The CDR3 region is CATSRSASAETQYF. CDR3 DNA sequence: TGTGCCACCAGCAGATCGGCTAGCGCAGAGACCCAGTACTTC. Full variable domain (remainder filled in from reference TRBV15 and TRBJ2-5): DAMVIQNPRYQVTQFGKPVTLSCSQTLNHNVMYWYQQKSSQAPKLLFHYYDKDFNNEADTPDNFQSRRPNTSFCFLDIRSPGLGDTAMYLCATSRSASAETQYFGPGTRLLVL.

The chain couples TRBV5-6 to TRBJ2-1; TRBD1 agrees at 8 bases. Germline V gene sequence: CDR1 SGHDT, CDR2 YYEEEE. Trimming at V came to 0 bases and at J to 6 bases, leaving 5 bases not matched to a gene. CDR3 size: 15 residues. The CDR3 sequence is CASSLGQGSRNEQFF. CDR3 nucleotide sequence: TGTGCCAGCAGCTTGGGACAGGGGAGTCGCAATGAGCAGTTCTTC.

Here the CDR3 reads CASSPLAGVDEQYF. The CDR3 region has the DNA TGTGCCAGCAGCCCCCTAGCGGGAGTAGACGAGCAGTACTTC. V is TRBV6-6 and J is TRBJ2-7; 10 nucleotides align to TRBD2. With 6 bases clipped from V and 5 bases from J, the junction kept 7 bases outside the gene matches. Looked up from germline, CDR1 is MNHNY and CDR2 is SVGAGI (reference sequence). The CDR3 totals 14 residues.

The CDR3 spells CASSPLLGGNEQFF. In nucleotides, the CDR3 is TGTGCCAGCAGTCCCCTATTGGGGGGCAATGAGCAGTTCTTC. J is TRBJ2-1 and V is TRBV27; the D gene is possibly TRBD2 (6 bases). Between the trimmed V and J ends, which lost 5 bases and 6 bases, there was a span of 14 bases. Germline CDR1 reads MNHEY; CDR2 reads SMNVEV (reference sequence). This CDR3 is built from 14 residues.

J is TRBJ2-1 and V is TRBV29-1; possible D gene TRBD1, 7 bases. Germline V gives CDR1 SQVTM, CDR2 ANQGSEA. CDR3 length equals 14 residues. Trimming shortened V by 6 bases and J by 7 bases, and 19 bases separated the two germline ends. CDR3 sequence (DNA): TGCAGCGTACCCGCGGGACAGCTTAGGAATGAGCAGTTCTTC. Residues: CSVPAGQLRNEQFF.

The rearrangement joins TRBV5-1 to TRBJ2-7; D is possibly TRBD1 (6 bases). Trimming pared 0 bases from V and 6 bases from J, leaving 10 bases between. CDR3 length: 13 residues. Germline CDR1 and CDR2: SGHRS and YFSETQ. The CDR3 DNA is TGCGCCAGCAGCTTGGACAGGGCTAGCGAGCAGTACTTC. This translates into CASSLDRASEQYF.

This clone was found a few times. The chain recombines TRBV19 with TRBJ1-6, with D perhaps TRBD1 (5 bases). V was cut by 6 bases and J by 10 bases, with 10 bases left in between. CDR1 LNHDA and CDR2 SQIVND come from the germline V gene (reference sequence). The CDR3 totals 12 residues. CDR3: CASRQGGSPLHF. DNA for the CDR3: TGTGCCAGTAGGCAGGGAGGATCACCCCTCCACTTT.

This sequence joins TRBV15 and TRBJ2-3; TRBD2 matches at 7 bases. The CDR3 spans 15 residues. V trimming: 8 bases; J trimming: 2 bases; junction bases outside the gene matches: 10. From germline, CDR1 is LNHNV and CDR2 YYDKDF (reference sequence). CDR3 sequence (DNA): TGTGCCACCGCAAGCGGGGCGGGACCCACAGATACGCAGTATTTT. Its translation is CATASGAGPTDTQYF.

This chain connects TRBV6-5 to TRBJ1-3; D uncertain. The V and J ends lost 6 bases and 0 bases respectively, with 12 bases between them. The CDR3 runs 15 residues. The V gene's germline CDR1 is MNHEY and CDR2 SVGAGI. Written as DNA, the CDR3 is TGTGCCAGCAGCGCGGACTACAACTCTGGAAACACCATATATTTT. Translation: CASSADYNSGNTIYF.

The CDR3 protein is CASRLAVQETQYF. CDR3 nucleotides: TGTGCCAGCAGACTAGCGGTCCAAGAGACCCAGTACTTC. V gene TRBV7-2 combines with J gene TRBJ2-5; TRBD2 matches 8 bases. V lost 6 bases, J lost 1 base, and 1 base stayed unmatched. The CDR3 runs to 13 residues. CDR1 is SGHTA, CDR2 FQGNSA, per germline. Supplemented by reference TRBV7-2 and TRBJ2-5, the full variable domain reads GAGVSQSPSNKVTEKGKDVELRCDPISGHTALYWYRQSLGQGLEFLIYFQGNSAPDKSGLPSDRFSAERTGGSVSTLTIQRTQQEDSAVYLCASRLAVQETQYFGPGTRLLVL.

The chain links TRBV4-2 to TRBJ2-2; 7 positions match TRBD1. The CDR3 has 16 amino acids. V was pared by 0 bases and J by 3 bases, with 4 bases of the junction left unmatched. In germline, CDR1 is LGHNA, CDR2 YNFKEQ. CDR3 in DNA: TGTGCCAGCAGCCAAGAGACAGGGATCTACACCGGGGAGCTGTTTTTT. Its translation: CASSQETGIYTGELFF.

To note about this clone: An end of the junction differs from the germline gene, which may be a read error. The rearrangement joins TRBV4-3 to TRBJ2-6, with 13 bases matching TRBD2. The CDR3 totals 17 residues. Germline V lookup: CDR1 LGHNA, CDR2 YSLEER. As DNA, the CDR3 is TGCGCCAGCACCCAACTAGCGGGAGGGAGGGGGGCCAACGTCCTGACTTTC. Encoded protein: CASTQLAGGRGANVLTF.

In this sample, this clone turned up a few times. CDR3 sequence reads: CASSRGSGQGAEAFF. CDR3 DNA sequence: TGCGCCAGCAGTCGTGGTAGTGGACAGGGGGCTGAAGCTTTCTTT. The chain combines TRBV5-1 with TRBJ1-1; 10 positions match TRBD1. V lost 5 bases and J lost 6; bases outside the gene matches: 10. The CDR3 extends over 15 amino acids. CDR1 and CDR2 from the germline V gene are SGHRS and YFSETQ.

The V and J genes are TRBV11-2 and TRBJ1-2; 7 bases map to TRBD1. CDR3 length equals 12 residues. Germline CDR1 and CDR2: SGHAT and FQNNGV. V gave up 3 bases and J gave up 14 bases; unmatched junction bases: 9. The chain's CDR3 is CASSLGQSSRTF. CDR3 DNA: TGTGCCAGCAGCTTGGGACAGTCCAGTCGGACCTTC.

J is TRBJ2-5 and V is TRBV6-1; TRBD1 might be the D (6 bases). V lost 4 bases, J lost 5 bases, and 17 bases lay in between. CDR1 and CDR2 from the germline V gene are MNHNS and SASEGT. The CDR3 covers 15 residues. CDR3 sequence reads: CASSAEQGWGETQYF. The CDR3, as DNA: TGTGCCAGCAGTGCGGAACAGGGATGGGGCGAGACCCAGTACTTC.

CDR3 in amino acids: CASSYSAERSTEAFF. CDR3 DNA: TGTGCCAGCAGTTACTCGGCGGAAAGGAGCACTGAAGCTTTCTTT. The rearrangement joins TRBV6-5 to TRBJ1-1; unclear D gene. V lost 0 bases, J lost 4 bases, and 12 bases lay in between. There are 15 residues in the CDR3. Germline lookup yields CDR1 MNHEY and CDR2 SVGAGI.

This chain uses TRBV19 with TRBJ1-2; 7 nucleotides align to TRBD1. The V gene end was trimmed by 6 bases and the J gene end by 4 bases; junction bases not matched to a gene: 11. The CDR3 consists of 15 residues. Germline V lookup: CDR1 LNHDA, CDR2 SQIVND (reference sequence). CDR3 coding DNA: TGTGCCAGTAGCCTACTACAGGGGAGTCGCTATGGCTACACCTTC. It is translated as CASSLLQGSRYGYTF.